The entry that follows covers one T cell receptor beta chain sequence. The CDR3 has 16 residues. V dropped 4 bases and J dropped 6; count of bases not matched to a gene: 7. The germline gives CDR1 SGHNT, CDR2 YYREEE (reference sequence). In the PCR, 60 Vbeta and 13 Jbeta primers were used. In the original workflow: A later analysis tallied approximately 80 million unique TCR beta chains, around 11 million of them shared. Only in-frame clones appear in the TCRdb table, and some are missing; sequencing was by immunoSEQ multiplex PCR. The V and J calls and clone size are taken from that table; D and trimming were inferred from the DNA. This table holds 150,000 or so clones, around 79% found once. The data originate from a study of cytomegalovirus exposure and HLA in healthy donors. Background on the study: Unique TCRs from HLA-typed donors, around 93 million of them, were held in an early data release.

The chain joins TRBV5-4 to TRBJ2-3; 14 nucleotides align to TRBD2. The specimen sequenced was PBMCs. The sequence was collected from a man younger than 40 in good health and CMV-seropositive. CDR3 nucleotide sequence: TGTGCCAGCAGCCCTCCGGGACTAGCGGGAGTTGATACGCAGTATTTT. Residues: CASSPPGLAGVDTQYF. The full variable domain, rest sourced from reference TRBV5-4 and TRBJ2-3, is ETGVTQSPTHLIKTRGQQVTLRCSSQSGHNTVSWYQQALGQGPQFIFQYYREEENGRGNFPPRFSGLQFPNYSSELNVNALELDDSALYLCASSPPGLAGVDTQYFGPGTRLTVL.